This T cell receptor beta chain appears in the sequencing data of a study of cytomegalovirus exposure and HLA in healthy donors. The PCR was carried out with 60 Vbeta primers and 13 Jbeta primers. The table came from immunoSEQ multiplex PCR; TCRdb's copy has only in-frame clones and leaves some out. This repertoire shows about 150,000 clones, about four fifths found once; its top ten account for around 5%. V shed 3 bases, J shed 1 base, and the junction held 3 bases outside the gene matches. CDR1 and CDR2 (germline): KGHSH, LQKENI. The CDR3 spans 15 residues. The sample consisted of PBMCs. The clonotype originates from a girl aged 10-17 years in good health and CMV-seropositive. This chain uses TRBV18 with TRBJ1-1; TRBD1 matches 9 bases. Here the CDR3 reads CASSPRTGENTEAFF. CDR3 in DNA: TGTGCCAGCTCACCTCGGACAGGGGAGAACACTGAAGCTTTCTTT.